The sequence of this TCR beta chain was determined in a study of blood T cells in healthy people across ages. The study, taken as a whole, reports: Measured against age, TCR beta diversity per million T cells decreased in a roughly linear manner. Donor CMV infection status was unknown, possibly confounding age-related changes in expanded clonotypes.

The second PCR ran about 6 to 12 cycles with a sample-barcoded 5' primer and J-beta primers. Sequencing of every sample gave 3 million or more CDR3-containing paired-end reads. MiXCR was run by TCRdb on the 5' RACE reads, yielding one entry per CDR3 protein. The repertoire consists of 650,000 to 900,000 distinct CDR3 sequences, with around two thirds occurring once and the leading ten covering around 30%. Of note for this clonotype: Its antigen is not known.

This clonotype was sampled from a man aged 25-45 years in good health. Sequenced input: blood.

For the CDR3, the DNA is TGTGCCAGCAGGTTGGGGTACGGATCCTACGAGCAGTACTTC. Translated, it gives CASRLGYGSYEQYF. The chain recombines TRBV28 with TRBJ2-1, with unresolved D. The DNA end favors TRBJ2-7, so the J call may be wrong. There are 14 residues in the CDR3. Germline V gene lookup returns CDR1 MDHEN and CDR2 SYDVKM.